This entry lists 4 T cell receptor beta chains sequenced from one sample in a study of T cell responses to AZD1222 COVID-19 vaccine. TCRdb's copy holds only in-frame clones and misses some; the assay was immunoSEQ multiplex PCR. The sample consists of 150,000 to 200,000 clones, almost 90% of them appearing once. Specimen: peripheral blood, collected 28 days after the second AZD1222 dose. The receptors come from an adult who received the AZD1222 COVID-19 vaccine.

The chain recombines TRBV7-4 with TRBJ2-7; 7 nucleotides line up with TRBD1. CDR3 length: 15 residues. CDR1 is SGHVT, CDR2 SQSDAQ, per germline. The V and J ends lost 3 bases and 1 base, in that order; junction bases with no gene match: 6. The CDR3 region is CASSLPLGQSYEQYF. CDR3 bases: TGTGCCAGCAGCTTGCCCCTGGGACAGTCCTACGAGCAGTACTTC.

The chain has TRBV7-3 and TRBJ2-2; 10 bases map to TRBD2. This CDR3 has 16 amino acids. The germline CDR1 and CDR2 sequences are SGHTA and FQGTGA. The ends lost 7 bases at V and 1 base at J; junction bases unmatched: 6. Here the CDR3 DNA reads TGTGCCAGCACCCTTAGCGGGGGGCAGAACACCGGGGAGCTGTTTTTT. Amino acids: CASTLSGGQNTGELFF. The full variable domain, with the rest looked up from reference TRBV7-3 and TRBJ2-2, is GAGVSQTPSNKVTEKGKYVELRCDPISGHTALYWYRQSLGQGPEFLIYFQGTGAADDSGLPNDRFFAVRPEGSVSTLKIQRTERGDSAVYLCASTLSGGQNTGELFFGEGSRLTVL.

This clone showed up just once. The chain joins TRBV10-3 to TRBJ1-2; TRBD1 agrees at 8 bases. After removal of 6 bases from V and 2 bases from J, the junction contained 8 bases not matched to a gene. The CDR3 runs 15 residues. Germline V gives CDR1 ENHRY, CDR2 SYGVKD. Here the CDR3 reads CAIRYTGGSNYGYTF. CDR3 DNA: TGTGCCATCAGATATACAGGGGGTTCGAACTATGGCTACACCTTC.

This sequence joins TRBV5-1 and TRBJ2-3, with TRBD2 identical over 10 bases. Germline CDR1 reads SGHRS; CDR2 reads YFSETQ. The CDR3 consists of 17 residues. V lost 2 bases to trimming and J lost 1 base; unmatched junction nucleotides: 7. The CDR3 is CASSFRAGGPGTDTQYF. The CDR3 coding sequence is TGCGCCAGCAGCTTCCGAGCGGGGGGGCCGGGCACAGATACGCAGTATTTT.